Presented here are 18 T cell receptor beta chains from one specimen sequenced in a study of OX40 agonist ivuxolimab in advanced cancers. Clones were sequenced by immunoSEQ multiplex PCR, and TCRdb holds only the in-frame ones, with some missing. In the table there are 65,000 to 90,000 clones, roughly nine tenths of which are singletons. The starting material was CD4+ or CD8+ T cells sorted from blood, obtained in a trial of the OX40 agonist ivuxolimab. These receptors originate from an adult with an advanced solid tumor such as melanoma, head and neck, liver or kidney cancer.

V and J are TRBV6-5 and TRBJ2-5; 7 bases align to TRBD1. The trim removed 4 bases at V and 0 bases at J, leaving 2 bases unmatched. This CDR3 contains 14 residues. Germline loops: CDR1 MNHEY, CDR2 SVGAGI. The CDR3 spells CASSSTGNQETQYF. The CDR3 DNA reads TGTGCCAGCAGTTCGACAGGGAACCAAGAGACCCAGTACTTC.

This clone was counted between two and nine times. The rearrangement joins TRBV7-2 to TRBJ1-1; 7 bases match TRBD1. Germline lookup yields CDR1 SGHTA and CDR2 FQGNSA. This CDR3 has 16 amino acids. Trimming took 1 base from V and 3 from J; bases not matched to a gene: 8. CDR3 nucleotides: TGTGCCAGCAGCTTAGAGCTCGGGACAGAGGACACTGAAGCTTTCTTT. Amino acids: CASSLELGTEDTEAFF.

The CDR3: CASSEAQETQYF. The CDR3 DNA is TGTGCCAGCAGTGAAGCGCAAGAGACCCAGTACTTC. V and J are TRBV2 and TRBJ2-5; D ambiguous. The CDR3 consists of 12 residues. V was trimmed by 0 bases and J by 2 bases, leaving 1 base between them. Per the germline V gene, CDR1 is SNHLY and CDR2 is FYNNEI.

The V gene is TRBV2, the J gene TRBJ1-5, with 12 nucleotides matching TRBD1. The germline gives CDR1 SNHLY, CDR2 FYNNEI. This CDR3 is 18 amino acids long. Trimming at V came to 4 bases and at J to 2 bases, leaving 9 bases not matched to a gene. This CDR3 reads CASSVTGQGALGNQPQHF. The CDR3 DNA reads TGTGCCAGCAGTGTCACGGGACAGGGGGCGCTTGGCAATCAGCCCCAGCATTTT.

This chain connects TRBV9 to TRBJ2-2; D is ambiguous. Germline V gene sequence: CDR1 SGDLS, CDR2 YYNGEE. This CDR3 region has 14 residues. V was pared by 0 bases and J by 5 bases, with 8 bases between. Written as DNA, the CDR3 is TGTGCCAGCAGCGTAGATTCGGTAACCGGGGAGCTGTTTTTT. Protein product: CASSVDSVTGELFF.

The J gene is TRBJ2-7, the V gene TRBV6-5; 8 positions agree with TRBD1. V trimming: 6 bases; J trimming: 6 bases; junction bases outside the gene matches: 10. The CDR3 contains 14 residues. Looked up from germline, CDR1 is MNHEY and CDR2 is SVGAGI. CDR3 residues: CASRIRTGMTEQYF. The CDR3 nucleotides read TGTGCCAGCAGGATTAGGACAGGGATGACCGAGCAGTACTTC.

The V call is TRBV7-8, the J call TRBJ1-4, with D hard to call. V lost 7 bases to trimming and J lost 0 bases, with 3 bases between them. Per germline, CDR1 SGHVS and CDR2 FQNEAQ. This CDR3 is built from 12 residues. The CDR3 coding sequence is TGTGCCAGCACGGCAACTAATGAAAAACTGTTTTTT. Residues: CASTATNEKLFF.

The chain employs TRBV7-8 and TRBJ2-3, with TRBD2 identical over 8 bases. This CDR3 contains 15 residues. Germline trimming cut 0 bases from V and 2 bases from J; bases unmatched to any gene: 1. The germline gives CDR1 SGHVS, CDR2 FQNEAQ. The CDR3 protein is CASSLAGLVTDTQYF. Here the CDR3 DNA reads TGTGCCAGCAGCTTAGCGGGACTAGTCACAGATACGCAGTATTTT.

The chain uses TRBV5-4 and TRBJ2-2, with D possibly TRBD1 on 6 matching bases. The CDR3 sequence is 14 residues long. Looked up from germline, CDR1 is SGHNT and CDR2 is YYREEE (reference sequence). The V end was cut by 2 bases, the J end by 8 bases, with 13 bases between. The CDR3 bases are TGTGCCAGCAGCTTCCAGGGGAGCGCGGGGGAGCTGTTTTTT. This sequence encodes CASSFQGSAGELFF.

Only one count was recorded for this clone. The chain recombines TRBV28 with TRBJ2-1; D is perhaps TRBD1 (5 bases). Germline V CDR1 and CDR2: MDHEN, SYDVKM. Trimming took off 3 bases at V and 9 bases at J, with 12 bases between the two ends. The CDR3 length is 13 residues. CDR3 DNA sequence: TGTGCCAGCAGTTTTCAGGGTCCCGGTGAGCAGTTCTTC. Translation: CASSFQGPGEQFF.

The gene calls are TRBV6-1 and TRBJ2-7, with 11 bases identical to TRBD1. Losses at the gene ends were 2 bases for V and 5 bases for J; bases not matched to a gene: 8. Germline CDR1 and CDR2: MNHNS and SASEGT. This CDR3 is built from 16 residues. This CDR3 reads CASSELIGTGGNEQYF. CDR3 DNA sequence: TGTGCCAGCAGTGAACTGATCGGGACAGGGGGGAACGAGCAGTACTTC.

This sequence joins TRBV27 and TRBJ2-5; D might be TRBD2 (6 bases). This CDR3 is 13 amino acids long. The V gene lost 2 bases and the J gene lost 5 bases, with 9 bases spanning the gap. CDR1 MNHEY and CDR2 SMNVEV come from the germline V gene (reference sequence). CDR3 bases: TGTGCCAGCAGTTTAATGGGGAGGGAGACCCAGTACTTC. It codes for CASSLMGRETQYF.

This clone was recorded once. This chain connects TRBV9 to TRBJ1-2, with D possibly being TRBD1 (5 bases). Germline V gene lookup returns CDR1 SGDLS and CDR2 YYNGEE. The ends were cut back, 0 bases at V and 2 bases at J, with 8 bases in the middle. CDR3 length: 14 residues. Written as DNA, the CDR3 is TGTGCCAGCAGCGTAGTTGGGACCAACTATGGCTACACCTTC. It is translated as CASSVVGTNYGYTF.

This rearrangement joins TRBV4-3 to TRBJ1-1; 7 bases agree with TRBD1. Per germline, CDR1 LGHNA and CDR2 YSLEER. V dropped 4 bases and J dropped 1; count of bases not matched to a gene: 6. The CDR3 totals 15 residues. CDR3 nucleotide sequence: TGCGCCAGCAGCCGACTTACAGGGGCGAACACTGAAGCTTTCTTT. Its translation: CASSRLTGANTEAFF.

The genes are TRBV9 and TRBJ2-5, with D maybe TRBD2 (6 bases). This CDR3 has 16 residues. The V end was cut by 4 bases, the J end by 1 base, with 17 bases between. Per germline, CDR1 SGDLS and CDR2 YYNGEE. CDR3 amino acids: CASSPGTVYPQETQYF. CDR3 sequence (DNA): TGTGCCAGCAGCCCAGGGACTGTGTACCCCCAAGAGACCCAGTACTTC.

This clone is a singleton in its sample. The gene calls are TRBV30 and TRBJ1-2; D remains ambiguous. Trimming took off 3 bases at V and 4 bases at J, with 12 bases between the two ends. Per the germline V gene, CDR1 is GTSNPN and CDR2 is SVGIG (reference sequence). The CDR3 contains 13 residues. The CDR3 coding sequence is TGTGCCTGGAGCTGGAATACTGGCTATGGCTACACCTTC. It specifies CAWSWNTGYGYTF.

The chain links TRBV9 to TRBJ1-3, with unresolved D. The ends were cut back, 0 bases at V and 6 bases at J, with 4 bases in the middle. The germline gives CDR1 SGDLS, CDR2 YYNGEE. The CDR3 is 12 amino acids. The CDR3, as DNA: TGTGCCAGCAGCGTAGGGGAAAACACCATATATTTT. Translated: CASSVGENTIYF.

V is TRBV11-2 and J is TRBJ1-6; D uncertain. Germline V CDR1 and CDR2: SGHAT, FQNNGV. The V and J ends lost 7 bases and 5 bases respectively, with 12 bases between them. There are 14 residues in the CDR3. CDR3 nucleotide sequence: TGTGCCAGCACCCAGAGACTCCATAATTCACCCCTCCACTTT. Translated, it gives CASTQRLHNSPLHF.